The present entry profiles one TCR beta chain with its context. Its antigen is unknown. This specimen comes from a study of shared clonotypes between healthy human individuals. About the research overall: Used for every donor were three CD4 naive, three CD4 memory, two CD8 naive and one CD8 memory plate.

V gave up 1 base and J gave up 0 bases; unmatched junction bases: 2. The CDR3 covers 17 residues. Germline V CDR1 and CDR2: SGHTA, FQGNSA. Roughly 27,000 T cell genomes, or approximately 190 ng DNA, went into the sorted-subset replicate PCRs. This table comes from immunoSEQ multiplex PCR, and its TCRdb copy is limited to in-frame clones, with some not included. In the table there are 2.5 million or so clones, roughly 92% of which are singletons. Whole-study results and caveats: The donor pool, a small one, limited the genetic and exposure-history diversity represented.

The sequenced sample was naive CD4+ T cells sorted from blood. Documented subset: CD45RA+ positively selected. The chain links TRBV7-2 to TRBJ2-3, with TRBD2 matching over 12 bases. This TCR was sampled from a man younger than 30 in good health. The CDR3, as DNA: TGTGCCAGCAGCTTAGTTGGACTAGCGGGAAGCACAGATACGCAGTATTTT. Translation gives CASSLVGLAGSTDTQYF.